The TCR beta chain described here comes from a study of cytomegalovirus exposure and HLA in healthy donors. As for the study in general: T cells numbering about 179 million yielded some 110 million unique TCR beta sequences in an earlier analysis. Study results and limitations: The authors considered a cluster of highly shared sequence variants likely to be a sequencing artifact. Researchers reportedly found TCR beta sequences accurately predicted most subjects' HLA-A and HLA-B alleles.

CDR1 is MNHNS and CDR2 is SASEGT in the germline V gene. This CDR3 contains 15 residues. The ends lost 5 bases at V and 4 bases at J; junction bases unmatched: 6. For this clone: Antigen specificity is unknown.

Use of 60 Vbeta and 13 Jbeta primers characterized the PCR. Data came from immunoSEQ multiplex PCR; TCRdb stores just in-frame clones and leaves some out. This sample carries about 170,000 clones, around 78% of them seen once, and the ten largest clones take about 13%. Samples came from healthy bone marrow donors. Sequenced: PBMCs. The sequence derives from a woman aged 50 to 60 in good health and CMV-seropositive. This chain links TRBV6-1 with TRBJ2-5; 11 bases are a match to TRBD1. Here the CDR3 DNA reads TGTGCCAGCAGTAAATGGACAGGGGGCTTAGAGACCCAGTACTTC. Residues: CASSKWTGGLETQYF.